Sequencing of this T cell receptor (beta chain) was carried out in a study of blood T cell repertoires in COVID-19. Overall study context: Sample material is recorded as cDNA or gDNA derived from T cells, B-cell-depleted T cells, or PBMCs.

Germline CDR1 is SGHVS and CDR2 is FQNEAQ. V lost 5 bases and J lost 2; bases outside the gene matches: 5. The CDR3 extends over 15 amino acids. Authors' data handling: Reference gene primers were amplified, and this amplification served to estimate nucleated cell counts. Sequencing was performed with immunoSEQ multiplex PCR; in TCRdb, only in-frame clones are kept and a portion is missing. V and J calls and clone size follow that table, whereas D and trimming were derived from the DNA. The table shows roughly 260,000 clones, with roughly four fifths occurring only once. The study drew participants aged roughly 18 to 89 years from approximately 23 US areas.

The sample comprised PBMCs or T cells enriched from blood (not recorded which). The chain couples TRBV7-8 to TRBJ2-1, with TRBD2 matching over 8 bases. The origin of this receptor is a woman in her forties who had been exposed to COVID-19. In nucleotides, the CDR3 is TGTGCCAGCAGCACTCAGCGGGGGCCCTACAATGAGCAGTTCTTC. Its protein product is CASSTQRGPYNEQFF.